This T cell receptor beta chain came from a study of beta chain features in type 1 diabetes. Points from the study as a whole: Reduced insertions and increased deletions marked VDJ junctions in type 1 diabetes patients. The question of HLA type influencing TCRB rearrangement was one that remained unresolved here. Within each of all four CD4+ subsets, Type 1 diabetes patients had TCRB CDR3s that were moderately but significantly shorter.

Without exception, sorted populations had purity beyond 95%. V was pared by 5 bases and J by 3 bases, with 8 bases of the junction left unmatched. This CDR3 is 15 amino acids long. The germline V gene encodes CDR1 SEHNR and CDR2 FQNEAQ (reference sequence). Since all of the isolated RNA was reverse transcribed, expressed TCRB transcripts were what got sequenced. Method: immunoSEQ multiplex PCR; TCRdb's copy keeps in-frame clones and lacks some. The table has a few hundred thousand clones, 13% to 15% seen once. About this clone itself: No antigen is known for it.

The J gene is TRBJ2-3, the V gene TRBV7-9; 7 bases are shared with TRBD2. The specimen sequenced was naive CD4+ T cells from blood. The receptor comes from a man younger than 45 with type 1 diabetes. The CDR3 DNA reads as TGTGCCAGCAGCCCTCGCGGCGGGAGAACAGATACGCAGTATTTT. Its translation is CASSPRGGRTDTQYF.